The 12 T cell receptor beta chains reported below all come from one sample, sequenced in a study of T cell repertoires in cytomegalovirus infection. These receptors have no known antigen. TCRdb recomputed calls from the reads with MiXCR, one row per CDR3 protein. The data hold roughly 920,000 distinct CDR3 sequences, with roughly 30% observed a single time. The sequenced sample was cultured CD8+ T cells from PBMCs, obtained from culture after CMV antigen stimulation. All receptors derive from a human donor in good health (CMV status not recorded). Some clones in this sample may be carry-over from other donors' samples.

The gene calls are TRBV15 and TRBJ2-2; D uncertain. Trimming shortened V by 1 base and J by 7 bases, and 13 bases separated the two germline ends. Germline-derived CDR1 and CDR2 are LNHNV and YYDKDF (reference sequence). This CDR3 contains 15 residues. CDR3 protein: CATSRVVSSGGELFF. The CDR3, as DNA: TGTGCCACCAGCAGAGTGGTCTCCTCGGGCGGGGAGCTGTTTTTT. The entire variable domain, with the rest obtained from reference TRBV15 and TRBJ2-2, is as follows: DAMVIQNPRYQVTQFGKPVTLSCSQTLNHNVMYWYQQKSSQAPKLLFHYYDKDFNNEADTPDNFQSRRPNTSFCFLDIRSPGLGDTAMYLCATSRVVSSGGELFFGEGSRLTVL.

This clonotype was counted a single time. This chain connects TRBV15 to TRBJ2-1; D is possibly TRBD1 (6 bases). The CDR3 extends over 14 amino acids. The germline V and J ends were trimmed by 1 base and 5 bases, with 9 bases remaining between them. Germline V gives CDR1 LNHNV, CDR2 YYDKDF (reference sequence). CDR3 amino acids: CATSRARGDNEQFF. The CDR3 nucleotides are TGTGCCACCAGCAGAGCCAGGGGCGACAATGAGCAGTTCTTC.

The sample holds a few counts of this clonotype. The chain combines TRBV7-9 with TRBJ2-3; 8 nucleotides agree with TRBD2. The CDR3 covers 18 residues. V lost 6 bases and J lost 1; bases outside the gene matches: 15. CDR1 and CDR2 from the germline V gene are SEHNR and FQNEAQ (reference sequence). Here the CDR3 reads CASSPNRRGAARTDTQYF. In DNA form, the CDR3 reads TGTGCCAGCAGTCCCAACCGGCGGGGGGCCGCCCGCACAGATACGCAGTATTTT. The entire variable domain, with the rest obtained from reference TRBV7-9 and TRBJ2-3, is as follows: DTGVSQNPRHKITKRGQNVTFRCDPISEHNRLYWYRQTLGQGPEFLTYFQNEAQLEKSRLLSDRFSAERPKGSFSTLEIQRTEQGDSAMYLCASSPNRRGAARTDTQYFGPGTRLTVL.

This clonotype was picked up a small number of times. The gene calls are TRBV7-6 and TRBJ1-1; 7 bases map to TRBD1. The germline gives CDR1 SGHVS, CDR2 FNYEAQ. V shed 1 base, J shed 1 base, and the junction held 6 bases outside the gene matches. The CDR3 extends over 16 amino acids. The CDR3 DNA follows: TGTGCCAGCAGCTTAGGGTTAGGGACAGAGAACACTGAAGCTTTCTTT. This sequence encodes CASSLGLGTENTEAFF.

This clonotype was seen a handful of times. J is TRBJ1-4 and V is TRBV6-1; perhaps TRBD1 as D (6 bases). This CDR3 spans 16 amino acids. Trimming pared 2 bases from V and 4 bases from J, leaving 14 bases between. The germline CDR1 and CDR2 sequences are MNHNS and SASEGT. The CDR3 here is CASSEKLGQINEKLFF. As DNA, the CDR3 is TGTGCCAGCAGTGAAAAGTTGGGACAAATTAATGAAAAACTGTTTTTT.

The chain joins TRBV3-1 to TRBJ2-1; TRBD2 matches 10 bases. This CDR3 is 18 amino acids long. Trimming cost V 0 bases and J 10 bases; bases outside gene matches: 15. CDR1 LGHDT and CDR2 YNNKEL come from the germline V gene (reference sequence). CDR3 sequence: CASSQEGFTAGGPYEQFF. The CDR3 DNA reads TGTGCCAGCAGCCAAGAAGGCTTTACAGCGGGGGGGCCCTACGAGCAGTTCTTC.

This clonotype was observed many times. The CDR3 spells CASSLSLTGGAPYEQYV. The DNA of the CDR3 is TGTGCCAGCAGTTTATCTCTGACAGGGGGCGCCCCCTACGAGCAGTACGTC. The chain recombines TRBV28 with TRBJ2-7; 10 bases align to TRBD1. Germline V gene sequence: CDR1 MDHEN, CDR2 SYDVKM. There are 17 residues in the CDR3. Unmatched junction bases numbered 8, after V lost 1 base and J lost 2 bases.

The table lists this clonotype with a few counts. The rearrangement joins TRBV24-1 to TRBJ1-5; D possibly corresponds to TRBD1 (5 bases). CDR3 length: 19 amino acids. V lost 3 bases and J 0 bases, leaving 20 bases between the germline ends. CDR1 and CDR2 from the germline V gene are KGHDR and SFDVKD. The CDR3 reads CATSDRTGPLGYSNQPQHF. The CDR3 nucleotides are TGTGCCACCAGTGATCGGACGGGACCACTAGGTTATAGCAATCAGCCCCAGCATTTT.

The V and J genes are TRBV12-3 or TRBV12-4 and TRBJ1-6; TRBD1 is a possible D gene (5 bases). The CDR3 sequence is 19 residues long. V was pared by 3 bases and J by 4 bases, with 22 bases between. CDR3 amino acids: CASSFDPLAEGIYNSPLHF. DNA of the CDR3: TGTGCCAGCAGTTTTGACCCCCTGGCGGAGGGGATTTATAATTCACCCCTCCACTTT.

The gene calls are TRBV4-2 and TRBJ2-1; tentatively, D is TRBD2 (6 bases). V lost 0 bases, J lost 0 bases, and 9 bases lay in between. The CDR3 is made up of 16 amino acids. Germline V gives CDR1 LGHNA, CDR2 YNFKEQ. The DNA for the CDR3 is TGTGCCAGCAGCCAAGATAGAGCGGGCTCCTACAATGAGCAGTTCTTC. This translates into CASSQDRAGSYNEQFF.

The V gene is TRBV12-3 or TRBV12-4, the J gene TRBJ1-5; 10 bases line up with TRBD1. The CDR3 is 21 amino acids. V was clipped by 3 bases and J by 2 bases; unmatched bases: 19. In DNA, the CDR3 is TGTGCCAGCAGTTTCGAGACAGGGGGCGCGTTTAAAGGAGGTGGCAATCAGCCCCAGCATTTT. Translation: CASSFETGGAFKGGGNQPQHF.

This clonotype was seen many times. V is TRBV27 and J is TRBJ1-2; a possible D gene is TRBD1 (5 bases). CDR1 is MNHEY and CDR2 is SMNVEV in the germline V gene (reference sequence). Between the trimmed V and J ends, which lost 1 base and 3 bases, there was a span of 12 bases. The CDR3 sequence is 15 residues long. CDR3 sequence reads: CASSLLAGPDYGYTF. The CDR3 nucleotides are TGTGCCAGCAGTTTATTGGCAGGGCCCGACTATGGCTACACCTTC.